Presented here are 6 T cell receptor beta chains from one specimen sequenced in a study of blood T cells in healthy people across ages. The use of a sample-barcoded 5' primer and a J-beta primer mix characterized a second PCR of 7 to 11 cycles. TCRdb ran MiXCR on the 5' RACE reads and lists one entry per CDR3 protein. Of 850,000 to 950,000 distinct CDR3 sequences in the sample, around 26% were seen once. Sequenced input: blood. These receptors were obtained from a woman older than 75 in good health.

This clonotype showed up many times. V is TRBV5-1 and J is TRBJ2-5, with a weak D call TRBD1 (6 bases). The germline CDR1 and CDR2 sequences are SGHRS and YFSETQ. This CDR3 comprises 14 residues. V gave up 7 bases and J gave up 3 bases, with 16 bases separating them. The CDR3 loop is CASYRDTLEETQYF. CDR3 in DNA: TGCGCCAGCTACCGGGACACATTGGAAGAGACCCAGTACTTC.

This chain links TRBV20-1 with TRBJ1-4; D gene uncertain. V was pared by 0 bases and J by 3 bases, with 8 bases between. CDR1 is DFQATT, CDR2 SNEGSKA, per germline (reference sequence). This CDR3 region has 14 residues. The CDR3: CSAREGLSNEKLFF. The CDR3 coding sequence is TGCAGTGCTAGAGAAGGGCTTTCTAATGAAAAACTGTTTTTT.

On this clonotype: A much larger clone sits a single nucleotide away, making a read error possible. The rearrangement links TRBV28 to TRBJ2-4; D is undetermined. Germline V gives CDR1 MDHEN, CDR2 SYDVKM. This CDR3 region has 13 residues. V dropped 11 bases and J dropped 5 bases, with 16 bases sitting between them. The CDR3 DNA follows: TGTGCCGGAGCCCCTGCCGAGGAAAACATTCAGTACTTC. Its protein is CAGAPAEENIQYF. The complete variable domain, with remaining parts taken from reference TRBV28 and TRBJ2-4, reads DVKVTQSSRYLVKRTGEKVFLECVQDMDHENMFWYRQDPGLGLRLIYFSYDVKMKEKGDIPEGYSVSREKKERFSLILESASTNQTSMYLCAGAPAEENIQYFGAGTRLSVL.

There are a few counts of this clonotype. This chain uses TRBV19 with TRBJ2-7, with 10 bases fitting TRBD1. The CDR3 sequence is 15 residues long. The germline gives CDR1 LNHDA, CDR2 SQIVND (reference sequence). The V segment lost 6 bases and the J segment 7 bases; nucleotides outside the gene matches: 12. The chain's CDR3 is CASRLPGQGMGEQYF. CDR3 nucleotides: TGTGCCAGTAGACTACCGGGACAGGGGATGGGGGAGCAGTACTTC.

This clonotype was seen more than once but under ten times. CDR3 DNA sequence: TGTGCCAGCAGCCAAGGTGGGACAGGGAGAGGCTACACCTTC. Protein: CASSQGGTGRGYTF. V gene TRBV3-1 combines with J gene TRBJ1-2; 9 bases line up with TRBD1. The trim removed 1 base at V and 8 bases at J, leaving 5 bases unmatched. This CDR3 has 14 residues. Germline V gives CDR1 LGHDT, CDR2 YNNKEL (reference sequence).

In its sample, this clonotype was seen many times. V gene TRBV27 combines with J gene TRBJ1-1; D possibly corresponds to TRBD1 (6 bases). With 6 bases removed from V and 7 bases from J, the gap between germline ends came to 18 bases. The CDR3 length is 14 residues. Looked up from germline, CDR1 is MNHEY and CDR2 is SMNVEV (reference sequence). This CDR3 reads CASRRINRESEAFF. The CDR3 bases are TGTGCCAGCAGGCGCATTAACAGGGAGAGTGAAGCTTTCTTT.